The 26 T cell receptor beta chains below all came from one sample that was sequenced in a study of naive and memory T cell subsets. TCR cDNA received a 3' ligated oligonucleotide that carried a UMI. Four PCR rounds used nested alpha and beta constant region primers plus the SP2 primer. TCRdb reprocessed the 5' RACE reads via MiXCR and lists one record per CDR3 protein. Among tens of thousands of distinct CDR3 sequences, 7% to 8.5% were seen once, and the ten largest hold around 9.6%. These receptors all come from a male donor in good health.

The table lists this clonotype with many counts. This chain links TRBV3-1 with TRBJ2-7, with 11 bases matching TRBD2. With 5 bases clipped from V and 0 bases from J, the junction kept 15 bases outside the gene matches. The CDR3 length is 19 residues. Germline V gene data show CDR1 as LGHDT and CDR2 as YNNKEL (reference sequence). CDR3 sequence (DNA): TGTGCCAGCAGCTCCCACGGGCTAGCGGGGGGTATTAGCTCCTACGAGCAGTACTTC. Translation: CASSSHGLAGGISSYEQYF.

The chain has TRBV5-6 and TRBJ2-3; 13 bases fit TRBD2. This CDR3 comprises 15 residues. Germline V gene sequence: CDR1 SGHDT, CDR2 YYEEEE. V was pared by 5 bases and J by 9 bases, with 9 bases of the junction left unmatched. Written as DNA, the CDR3 is TGTGCCAGCAGGTTAGGACTAGCGGGAGTTCCAACGCAGTATTTT. Translation gives CASRLGLAGVPTQYF.

In its sample, this clonotype was seen many times. The CDR3 reads CATTSGTEETQYF. The CDR3 DNA follows: TGTGCCACGACTAGCGGGACCGAGGAGACCCAGTACTTC. This chain uses TRBV10-3 with TRBJ2-5; TRBD2 aligns across 11 bases. V lost 10 bases to trimming and J lost 5 bases; unmatched junction nucleotides: 6. Germline CDR1 reads ENHRY; CDR2 reads SYGVKD. This CDR3 has 13 amino acids.

This chain links TRBV6-5 with TRBJ2-1; the D gene could be TRBD1 or TRBD2 (6 bases each). Trimming shortened V by 10 bases and J by 7 bases, and 20 bases separated the two germline ends. Germline V gene lookup returns CDR1 MNHEY and CDR2 SVGAGI. This CDR3 has 14 amino acids. This CDR3 reads CATLGGTLGNEQFF. Here the CDR3 DNA reads TGTGCCACCCTAGGGGGGACCCTTGGAAATGAGCAGTTCTTC.

This clonotype was counted ten times or more. The V gene is TRBV6-6, the J gene TRBJ2-1; D not certain. The V end lost 6 bases, the J end lost 9 bases, and 12 bases lay between the germline ends. The CDR3 is 12 amino acids. CDR1 MNHNY and CDR2 SVGAGI come from the germline V gene (reference sequence). CDR3 nucleotides: TGTGCCAGCAGCTACAAGTGGGGTGAGCAGTTCTTC. Protein sequence: CASSYKWGEQFF.

This clonotype occurred many times. The chain uses TRBV29-1 and TRBJ2-1, with 9 nucleotides matching TRBD2. There are 16 residues in the CDR3. CDR1 and CDR2 (germline): SQVTM, ANQGSEA. The V and J ends lost 1 base and 4 bases, in that order; junction bases with no gene match: 8. CDR3 in amino acids: CSVEGLAAKSYNEQFF. The DNA for the CDR3 is TGCAGCGTTGAAGGACTAGCGGCAAAATCTTACAATGAGCAGTTCTTC.

This clonotype was observed at least ten times. The chain couples TRBV29-1 to TRBJ2-7; D might be TRBD2 (6 bases). The CDR3 has 14 amino acids. Per the germline V gene, CDR1 is SQVTM and CDR2 is ANQGSEA. Trimming left V 0 bases short and J 0 bases short, with 9 bases between. The CDR3 region has the DNA TGCAGCGTTGAAGAGCGGGGTAGCTCCTACGAGCAGTACTTC. It translates to CSVEERGSSYEQYF.

This clonotype occurred many times. This chain connects TRBV6-1 to TRBJ2-6; D may be TRBD1 or TRBD2 (5 bases each). Germline loops: CDR1 MNHNS, CDR2 SASEGT. CDR3 size: 17 residues. V was cut by 6 bases and J by 0 bases, with 15 bases left in between. CDR3 amino acids: CASSPHQGVSGANVLTF. The DNA of the CDR3 is TGTGCCAGCAGCCCACACCAGGGAGTCTCTGGGGCCAACGTCCTGACTTTC.

Many counts were recorded for this clonotype. V is TRBV6-2 or TRBV6-3 and J is TRBJ1-2; D remains unclear. Trimming removed 8 bases from V and 1 base from J, with 8 bases in between. The CDR3 has 12 amino acids. Germline lookup yields CDR1 MNHEY and CDR2 SVGEGT. CDR3 amino acids: CASSGDNYGYTF. In DNA form, the CDR3 reads TGTGCCAGCTCCGGAGATAACTATGGCTACACCTTC.

This clonotype was observed at least ten times. The chain joins TRBV6-2 or TRBV6-3 to TRBJ2-7; D perhaps matches TRBD2 (5 bases). The germline V and J ends were trimmed by 4 bases and 2 bases, with 12 bases remaining between them. CDR1 and CDR2 from the germline V gene are MNHEY and SVGEGT. The CDR3 is 14 residues long. CDR3 DNA sequence: TGTGCCAGCAGTTGGTCAGGACTCCCCTACGAGCAGTACTTC. Translating gives CASSWSGLPYEQYF.

CDR3 DNA: TGTGCCAGCAGTTATGCGACAGTGGGTCAGCCCCAGCATTTT. It yields the protein CASSYATVGQPQHF. V and J are TRBV6-5 and TRBJ1-5, with a tentative D call TRBD1 (5 bases). Deletions cut 3 bases from V and 6 bases from J, with 12 bases between. In germline, CDR1 is MNHEY, CDR2 SVGAGI. The length of the CDR3 is 14 residues.

In its sample, this clonotype was seen a few times. CDR3 region: CASSLIEGVETQYF. Written as DNA, the CDR3 is TGCGCCAGCAGCTTAATTGAGGGCGTGGAGACCCAGTACTTC. The V and J genes are TRBV5-1 and TRBJ2-5; weak D call: TRBD2 (5 bases). The CDR3 has 14 amino acids. The germline V and J ends were trimmed by 2 bases and 5 bases, with 13 bases remaining between them. Germline-derived CDR1 and CDR2 are SGHRS and YFSETQ.

CDR3 amino acids: CASSSGTGVSYNEQFF. Written as DNA, the CDR3 is TGTGCCAGCAGTTCCGGGACAGGGGTCTCCTACAATGAGCAGTTCTTC. The chain uses TRBV6-6 and TRBJ2-1; the match to TRBD1 covers 10 bases. This CDR3 has 16 amino acids. CDR1 and CDR2 (germline): MNHNY, SVGAGI (reference sequence). V dropped 4 bases and J dropped 0; count of bases not matched to a gene: 3.

Ten or more counts support this clonotype. The genes are TRBV20-1 and TRBJ2-5; weak D call: TRBD2 (5 bases). Germline V gene sequence: CDR1 DFQATT, CDR2 SNEGSKA (reference sequence). The V end was cut by 0 bases, the J end by 1 base, with 9 bases between. This CDR3 is 14 amino acids long. CDR3 sequence: CSARDERVQETQYF. The CDR3 DNA follows: TGCAGTGCTAGAGATGAGAGGGTCCAAGAGACCCAGTACTTC.

The sample holds many counts of this clonotype. The chain has TRBV12-3 or TRBV12-4 and TRBJ1-5; D might be TRBD1 (6 bases). V lost 2 bases and J lost 0, with 20 bases in between. The CDR3 runs 19 residues. CDR3 nucleotides: TGTGCCAGCAGTTTATTCGGGGGGGGGCCCGAATATAGCAATCAGCCCCAGCATTTT. It codes for CASSLFGGGPEYSNQPQHF.

In this sample, this clonotype turned up a few times. The CDR3 DNA reads as TGTGCCAGCGGGGATGCCGGGACAGCTAACTATGGCTACACCTTC. Its translation: CASGDAGTANYGYTF. The J gene is TRBJ1-2, the V gene TRBV6-6; 7 bases line up with TRBD1. Germline V gene sequence: CDR1 MNHNY, CDR2 SVGAGI (reference sequence). The ends lost 8 bases at V and 0 bases at J; junction bases unmatched: 9. The CDR3 runs to 15 residues.

This clonotype was picked up a small number of times. The chain couples TRBV4-1 to TRBJ2-2; maybe TRBD2 (5 bases). The CDR3 is made up of 16 amino acids. Trimming took 1 base from V and 4 from J, leaving 13 bases between them. Germline assignment: CDR1 MGHRA and CDR2 YSYEKL. CDR3 loop: CASSQVASGGTGELFF. CDR3 nucleotide sequence: TGCGCCAGCAGCCAAGTGGCCAGTGGAGGCACCGGGGAGCTGTTTTTT.

The sample holds a few counts of this clonotype. This chain connects TRBV6-5 to TRBJ2-1; TRBD1 might be the D (6 bases). From germline, CDR1 is MNHEY and CDR2 SVGAGI. The length of the CDR3 is 18 residues. V was clipped by 6 bases and J by 0 bases, with 21 bases between them. The CDR3 sequence: CASSHPSGGEYSYNEQFF. DNA of the CDR3: TGTGCCAGCAGCCACCCTTCTGGGGGCGAATACTCCTACAATGAGCAGTTCTTC.

Many counts were recorded for this clonotype. V gene TRBV7-9 combines with J gene TRBJ2-2; D tentatively reads TRBD1 or TRBD2 (5 bases each). CDR1 SEHNR and CDR2 FQNEAQ come from the germline V gene (reference sequence). This CDR3 is 14 amino acids long. Trimming pared 5 bases from V and 2 bases from J, leaving 9 bases between. CDR3 loop: CASSLGGNTGELFF. DNA of the CDR3: TGTGCCAGCAGCCTTGGGGGTAACACCGGGGAGCTGTTTTTT.

The sample holds many counts of this clonotype. The chain recombines TRBV11-2 with TRBJ2-2; TRBD2 matches 12 bases. CDR1 and CDR2 from the germline V gene are SGHAT and FQNNGV. V lost 1 base and J lost 7; bases outside the gene matches: 7. The CDR3 has 17 residues. The CDR3 protein is CASSLVLAGGPDGELFF. The CDR3 nucleotides are TGTGCCAGCAGCTTAGTGCTAGCGGGGGGGCCGGACGGGGAGCTGTTTTTT.

This clonotype has at least ten counts. This chain links TRBV7-6 with TRBJ2-3, with TRBD2 as a possible D gene (5 bases). Trimming took off 3 bases at V and 2 bases at J, with 12 bases between the two ends. Germline loops: CDR1 SGHVS, CDR2 FNYEAQ. CDR3 length equals 15 residues. CDR3 in DNA: TGTGCCAGCAGCTTGAGGCAGCGGATCACAGATACGCAGTATTTT. The encoded protein is CASSLRQRITDTQYF.

This clonotype was seen a handful of times. This chain connects TRBV6-1 to TRBJ2-7; no clear D. This CDR3 contains 13 residues. The ends were cut back, 3 bases at V and 0 bases at J, with 6 bases in the middle. The germline CDR1 and CDR2 sequences are MNHNS and SASEGT. The CDR3 spells CASSELSSYEQYF. CDR3 sequence (DNA): TGTGCCAGCAGTGAGTTGAGCTCCTACGAGCAGTACTTC.

The table lists this clonotype with many counts. The rearrangement uses TRBV27 and TRBJ2-7; 8 nucleotides agree with TRBD2. This CDR3 is 15 amino acids long. Per germline, CDR1 MNHEY and CDR2 SMNVEV (reference sequence). Losses at the gene ends were 8 bases for V and 5 bases for J; bases not matched to a gene: 14. CDR3 DNA: TGTGCCAGCTCATCTTTGGCGGGGGGAGACCACGAGCAGTACTTC. Protein product: CASSSLAGGDHEQYF.

Comments on this clonotype: Sequence at one end of the junction differs from germline and may be a read error. The chain employs TRBV4-1 and TRBJ2-1; TRBD2 might be the D (6 bases). The CDR3 has 15 residues. The germline V gene encodes CDR1 MGHRA and CDR2 YSYEKL. In DNA form, the CDR3 reads TGTGCCAGCAGCCCCTTAACAGGCGGGAATCCCGAGCAGTTCTTC. Amino acids: CASSPLTGGNPEQFF.

The chain carries TRBV27 and TRBJ2-2, with D possibly being TRBD1 (6 bases). CDR3 length equals 17 residues. Trimming cost V 5 bases and J 1 base, with 17 bases left between them. The germline V gene encodes CDR1 MNHEY and CDR2 SMNVEV (reference sequence). The CDR3 DNA follows: TGTGCCAGCAGTCCCAAACGGACAGACATGAACACCGGGGAGCTGTTTTTT. Protein product: CASSPKRTDMNTGELFF.

This clonotype occurred many times. CDR3 DNA: TGTGCCAGCAGTTACGACACAGGGGGCACTGAAGCTTTCTTT. This encodes CASSYDTGGTEAFF. The gene calls are TRBV6-5 and TRBJ1-1; 8 bases map to TRBD1. V dropped 2 bases and J dropped 4; count of bases not matched to a gene: 3. The CDR3 contains 14 residues. Germline CDR1 and CDR2: MNHEY and SVGAGI.